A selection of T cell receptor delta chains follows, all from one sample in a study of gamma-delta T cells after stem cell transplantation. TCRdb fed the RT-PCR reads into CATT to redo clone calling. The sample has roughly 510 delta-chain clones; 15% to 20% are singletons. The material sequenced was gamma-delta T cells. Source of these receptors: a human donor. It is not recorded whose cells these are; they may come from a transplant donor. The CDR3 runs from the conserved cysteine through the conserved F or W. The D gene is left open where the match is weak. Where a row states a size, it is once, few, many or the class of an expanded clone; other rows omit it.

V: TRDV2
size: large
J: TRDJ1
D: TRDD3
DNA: TGTGCCTGTGACCCAGTACTGGGGGATACCGATAAACTCATCTTT
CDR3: CACDPVLGDTDKLIF

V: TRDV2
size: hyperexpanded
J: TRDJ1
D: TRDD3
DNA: TGTGCCTGTGACGCTATTACTGGGGGCTTCCCGTACACCGATAAACTCATCTTT
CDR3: CACDAITGGFPYTDKLIF

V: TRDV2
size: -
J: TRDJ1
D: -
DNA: TGTGCCTGTGACACCGTGTCTTACACCGATAAACTCATCTTT
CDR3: CACDTVSYTDKLIF

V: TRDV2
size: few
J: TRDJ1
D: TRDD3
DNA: TGTGCCTGTGACACAGTAAGGTCTACTGGGGGAGGCCCAACCGATAAACTAATCTTT
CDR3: CACDTVRSTGGGPTDKLIF

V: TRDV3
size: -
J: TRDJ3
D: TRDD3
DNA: TGTGCCTTCAGGGACAACCTACCTTACTGGGGGGGAATTCGCTCCTGGGACACCCGACAGATGTTTTTC
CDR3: CAFRDNLPYWGGIRSWDTRQMFF

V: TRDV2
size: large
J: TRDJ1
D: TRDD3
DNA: TGTGCCTGTGACCCCCTGAGGGGAAGGGGGATACCCTCGGACACCGATAAACTCATCTTT
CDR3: CACDPLRGRGIPSDTDKLIF

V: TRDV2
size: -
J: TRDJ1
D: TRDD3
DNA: TGTGCCTGTGACACCGTTGGGGGAGCCCTCCTAACCGATAAACTCATCTTT
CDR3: CACDTVGGALLTDKLIF

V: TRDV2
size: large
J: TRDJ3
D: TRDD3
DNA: TGTGCCTGTGACCAAATTACTGGGGGATCCCGAAGATCCTGGGACACCCGACAGATGTTTTTC
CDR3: CACDQITGGSRRSWDTRQMFF

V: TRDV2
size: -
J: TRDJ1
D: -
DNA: TGTGCCTGTGACTCGGTCCTTCCTAAGAAGCCCTTCACTGGGGTTACCGATAAACTCATCTTT
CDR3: CACDSVLPKKPFTGVTDKLIF

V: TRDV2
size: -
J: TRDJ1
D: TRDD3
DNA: TGTGCCTGTGACACCGTGGCCCTTACTGGGGGATCGCTCATCTTT
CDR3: CACDTVALTGGSLIF

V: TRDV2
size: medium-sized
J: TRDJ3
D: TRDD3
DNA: TGTGCCTGTGAACCGCTGGGGGATAGCGAATCCTGGGACACCCGACAGATGTTTTTC
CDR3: CACEPLGDSESWDTRQMFF

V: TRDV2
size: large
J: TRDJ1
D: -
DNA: TGTGCCTGTGACACCGTAGGGGTTACCGATAAACTCATCTTT
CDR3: CACDTVGVTDKLIF